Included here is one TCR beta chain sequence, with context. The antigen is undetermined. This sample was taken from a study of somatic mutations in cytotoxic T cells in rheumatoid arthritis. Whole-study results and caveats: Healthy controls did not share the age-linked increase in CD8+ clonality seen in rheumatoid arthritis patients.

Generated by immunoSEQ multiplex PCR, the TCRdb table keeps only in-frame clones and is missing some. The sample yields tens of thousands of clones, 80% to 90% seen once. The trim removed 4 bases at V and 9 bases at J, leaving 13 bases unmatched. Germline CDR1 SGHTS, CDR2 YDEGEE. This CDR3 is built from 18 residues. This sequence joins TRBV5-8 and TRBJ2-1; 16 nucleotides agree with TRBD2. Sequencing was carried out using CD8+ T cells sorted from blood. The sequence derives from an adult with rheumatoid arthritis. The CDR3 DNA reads TGTGCCAGCAGCGTATCGCCGGGACTAGCGGGGGGGCCCCTTGAGCAGTTCTTC. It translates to CASSVSPGLAGGPLEQFF.